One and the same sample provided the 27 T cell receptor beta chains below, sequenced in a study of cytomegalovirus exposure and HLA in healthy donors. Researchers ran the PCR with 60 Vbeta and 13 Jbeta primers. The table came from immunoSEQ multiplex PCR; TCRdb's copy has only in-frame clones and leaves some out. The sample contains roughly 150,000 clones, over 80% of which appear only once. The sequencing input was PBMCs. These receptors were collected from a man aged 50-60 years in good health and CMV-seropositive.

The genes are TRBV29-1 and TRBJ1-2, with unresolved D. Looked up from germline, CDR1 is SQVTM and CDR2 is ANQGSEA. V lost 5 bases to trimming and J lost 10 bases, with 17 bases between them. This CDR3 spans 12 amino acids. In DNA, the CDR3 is TGCAGCGTTAGGCTAGCGGAGGGATCCTACACCTTC. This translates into CSVRLAEGSYTF.

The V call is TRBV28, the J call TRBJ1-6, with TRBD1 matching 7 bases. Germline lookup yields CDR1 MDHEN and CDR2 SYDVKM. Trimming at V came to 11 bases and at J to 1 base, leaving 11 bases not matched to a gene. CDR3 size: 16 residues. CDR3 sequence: CACQWGRGSYNSPLHF. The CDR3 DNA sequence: TGTGCCTGCCAGTGGGGCAGGGGGTCCTATAATTCACCCCTCCACTTT. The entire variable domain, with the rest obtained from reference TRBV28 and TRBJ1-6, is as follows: DVKVTQSSRYLVKRTGEKVFLECVQDMDHENMFWYRQDPGLGLRLIYFSYDVKMKEKGDIPEGYSVSREKKERFSLILESASTNQTSMYLCACQWGRGSYNSPLHFGNGTRLTVT.

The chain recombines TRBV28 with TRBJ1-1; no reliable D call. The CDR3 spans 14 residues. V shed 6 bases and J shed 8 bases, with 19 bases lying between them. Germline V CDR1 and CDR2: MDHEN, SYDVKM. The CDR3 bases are TGTGCCAGCAGACCTACATGGCGCCCAGGCGAAGCTTTCTTT. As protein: CASRPTWRPGEAFF.

CDR3 amino acids: CASSWASGSGGELFF. As DNA, the CDR3 is TGTGCCAGTAGTTGGGCTAGCGGGAGTGGCGGGGAGCTGTTTTTT. The V gene is TRBV19, the J gene TRBJ2-2, with 10 nucleotides matching TRBD2. The CDR3 is made up of 15 amino acids. Germline loops: CDR1 LNHDA, CDR2 SQIVND (reference sequence). J lost 7 bases, V lost 5 bases, and 7 bases had no gene match.

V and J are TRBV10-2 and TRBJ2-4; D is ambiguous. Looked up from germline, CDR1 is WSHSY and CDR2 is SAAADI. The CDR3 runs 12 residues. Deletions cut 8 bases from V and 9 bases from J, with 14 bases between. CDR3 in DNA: TGCGCCAGCTCCGAGAGCCTCCCCATTCAGTACTTC. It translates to CASSESLPIQYF.

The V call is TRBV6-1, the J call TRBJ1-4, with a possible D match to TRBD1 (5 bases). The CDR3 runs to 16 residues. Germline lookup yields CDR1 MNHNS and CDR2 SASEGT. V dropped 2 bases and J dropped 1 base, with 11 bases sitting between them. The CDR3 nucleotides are TGTGCCAGCAGTGAATTAGGACATATAACTAATGAAAAACTGTTTTTT. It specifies CASSELGHITNEKLFF.

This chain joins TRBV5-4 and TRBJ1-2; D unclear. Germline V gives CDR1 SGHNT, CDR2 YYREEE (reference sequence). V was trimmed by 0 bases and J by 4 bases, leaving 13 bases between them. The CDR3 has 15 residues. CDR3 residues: CASSLGTHPGYGYTF. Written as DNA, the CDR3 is TGTGCCAGCAGCTTGGGTACCCATCCGGGCTATGGCTACACCTTC.

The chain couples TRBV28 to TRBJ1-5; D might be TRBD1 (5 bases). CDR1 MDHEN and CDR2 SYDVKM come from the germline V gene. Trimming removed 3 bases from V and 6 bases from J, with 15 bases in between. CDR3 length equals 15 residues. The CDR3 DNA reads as TGTGCCAGCAGTTTGCGGAGGGACCCAGGTCAGCCCCAGCATTTT. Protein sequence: CASSLRRDPGQPQHF.

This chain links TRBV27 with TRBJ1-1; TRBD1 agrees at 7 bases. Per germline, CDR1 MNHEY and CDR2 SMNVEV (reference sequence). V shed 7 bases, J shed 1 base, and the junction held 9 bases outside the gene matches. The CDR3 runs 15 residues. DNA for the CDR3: TGTGCCAGCATACCTGACAGGGTGGAGAACACTGAAGCTTTCTTT. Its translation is CASIPDRVENTEAFF.

CDR3: CASSIYRDTDTQYF. Here the CDR3 DNA reads TGTGCCAGTAGTATCTACAGAGACACAGATACGCAGTATTTT. The rearrangement links TRBV19 to TRBJ2-3; no definite D call. The CDR3 runs to 14 residues. Trimming shortened V by 3 bases and J by 2 bases, and 9 bases separated the two germline ends. Germline V gene lookup returns CDR1 LNHDA and CDR2 SQIVND (reference sequence).

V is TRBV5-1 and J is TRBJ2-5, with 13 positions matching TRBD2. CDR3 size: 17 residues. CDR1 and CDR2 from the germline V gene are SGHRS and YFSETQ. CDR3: CASCQSGTSGIQETQYF. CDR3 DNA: TGCGCGAGCTGCCAGAGTGGGACTAGCGGGATTCAAGAGACCCAGTACTTC.

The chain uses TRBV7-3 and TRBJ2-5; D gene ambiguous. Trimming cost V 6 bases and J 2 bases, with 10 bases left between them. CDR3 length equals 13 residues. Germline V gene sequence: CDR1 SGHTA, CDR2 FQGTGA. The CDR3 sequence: CASSPGAQETQYF. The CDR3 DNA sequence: TGTGCCAGCAGTCCCGGAGCTCAAGAGACCCAGTACTTC.

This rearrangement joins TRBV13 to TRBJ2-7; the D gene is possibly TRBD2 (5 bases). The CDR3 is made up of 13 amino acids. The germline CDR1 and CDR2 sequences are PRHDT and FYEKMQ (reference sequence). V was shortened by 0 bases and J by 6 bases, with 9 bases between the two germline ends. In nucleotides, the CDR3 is TGTGCCAGCAGCTTAGGGCGGGTCCCCGAGCAGTACTTC. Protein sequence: CASSLGRVPEQYF.

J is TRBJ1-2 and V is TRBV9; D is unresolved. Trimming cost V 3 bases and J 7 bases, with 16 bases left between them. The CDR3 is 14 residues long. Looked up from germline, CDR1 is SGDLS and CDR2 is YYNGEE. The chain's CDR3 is CASSGPTAALGYTF. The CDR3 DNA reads TGTGCCAGCAGCGGCCCGACCGCGGCACTTGGCTACACCTTC.

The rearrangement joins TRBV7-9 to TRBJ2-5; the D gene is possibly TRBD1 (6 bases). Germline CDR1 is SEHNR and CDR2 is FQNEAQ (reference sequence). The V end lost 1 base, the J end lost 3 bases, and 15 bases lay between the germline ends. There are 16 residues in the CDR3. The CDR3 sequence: CASSLVGQRPKETQYF. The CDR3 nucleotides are TGTGCCAGCAGCTTAGTAGGACAGCGACCTAAAGAGACCCAGTACTTC.

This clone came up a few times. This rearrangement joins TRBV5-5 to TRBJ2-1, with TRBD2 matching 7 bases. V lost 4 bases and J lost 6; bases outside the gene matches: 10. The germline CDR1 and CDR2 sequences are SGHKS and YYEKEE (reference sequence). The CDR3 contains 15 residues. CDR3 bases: TGTGCCAGCAGCCGGGACTACCAAATCAGCAATGAGCAGTTCTTC. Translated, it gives CASSRDYQISNEQFF.

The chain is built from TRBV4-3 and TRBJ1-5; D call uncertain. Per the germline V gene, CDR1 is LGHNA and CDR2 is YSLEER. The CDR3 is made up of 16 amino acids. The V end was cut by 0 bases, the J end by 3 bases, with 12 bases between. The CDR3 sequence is CASSQDIVTFNQPQHF. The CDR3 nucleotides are TGCGCCAGCAGCCAAGATATAGTTACCTTCAATCAGCCCCAGCATTTT.

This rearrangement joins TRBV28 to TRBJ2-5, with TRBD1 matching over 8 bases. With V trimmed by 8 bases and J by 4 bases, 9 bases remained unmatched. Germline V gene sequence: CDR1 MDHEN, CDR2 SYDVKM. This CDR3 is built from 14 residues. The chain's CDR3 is CASRITGGLETQYF. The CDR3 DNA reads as TGTGCCAGCCGCATCACAGGGGGGTTAGAGACCCAGTACTTC.

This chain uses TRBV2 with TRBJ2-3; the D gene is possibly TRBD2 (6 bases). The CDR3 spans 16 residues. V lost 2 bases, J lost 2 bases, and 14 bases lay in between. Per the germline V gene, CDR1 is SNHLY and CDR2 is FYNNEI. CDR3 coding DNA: TGTGCCAGCAGTGAAAGGGGCGGGAAGGTCACAGATACGCAGTATTTT. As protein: CASSERGGKVTDTQYF.

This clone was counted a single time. CDR3 nucleotides: TGTGCCACTACAGGGTCAGGCAATCAGCCCCAGCATTTT. Residues: CATTGSGNQPQHF. The V and J genes are TRBV10-3 and TRBJ1-5, with D possibly being TRBD1 (6 bases). Germline CDR1 is ENHRY and CDR2 is SYGVKD. V was cut by 10 bases and J by 2 bases, with 12 bases left in between. CDR3 length: 13 amino acids.

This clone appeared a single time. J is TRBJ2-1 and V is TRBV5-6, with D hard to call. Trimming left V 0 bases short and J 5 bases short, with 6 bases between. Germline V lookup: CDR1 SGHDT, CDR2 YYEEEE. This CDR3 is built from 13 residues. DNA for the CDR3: TGTGCCAGCAGCTTGGGGCTGAACAATGAGCAGTTCTTC. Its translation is CASSLGLNNEQFF.

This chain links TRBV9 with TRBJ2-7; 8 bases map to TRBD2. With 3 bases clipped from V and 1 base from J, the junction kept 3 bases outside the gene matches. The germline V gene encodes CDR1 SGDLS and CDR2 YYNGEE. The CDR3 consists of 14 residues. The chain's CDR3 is CASSGAGASYEQYF. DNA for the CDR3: TGTGCCAGCAGCGGAGCGGGGGCTTCCTACGAGCAGTACTTC.

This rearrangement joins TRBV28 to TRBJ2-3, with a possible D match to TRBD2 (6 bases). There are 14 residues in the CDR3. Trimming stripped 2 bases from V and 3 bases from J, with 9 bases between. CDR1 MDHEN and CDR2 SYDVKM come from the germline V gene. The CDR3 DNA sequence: TGTGCCAGCAGTTTAACGGGGGAAACAGATACGCAGTATTTT. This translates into CASSLTGETDTQYF.

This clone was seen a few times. CDR3: CAIGTGTGVAFF. Written as DNA, the CDR3 is TGTGCCATCGGAACCGGGACAGGTGTGGCTTTCTTT. The chain joins TRBV10-3 to TRBJ1-1, with TRBD1 matching 8 bases. Germline CDR1 reads ENHRY; CDR2 reads SYGVKD. V dropped 8 bases and J dropped 11; count of bases not matched to a gene: 10. This CDR3 has 12 residues.

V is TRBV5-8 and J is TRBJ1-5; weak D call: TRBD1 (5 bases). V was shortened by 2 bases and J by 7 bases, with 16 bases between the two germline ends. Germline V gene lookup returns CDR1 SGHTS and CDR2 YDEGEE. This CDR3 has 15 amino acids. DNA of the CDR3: TGTGCCAGCAGCTTTCCCCAGGGAAAGGTGCAGCCCCAGCATTTT. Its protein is CASSFPQGKVQPQHF. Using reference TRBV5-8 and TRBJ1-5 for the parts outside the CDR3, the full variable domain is EAGVTQSPTHLIKTRGQQATLRCSPISGHTSVYWYQQALGLGLQFLLWYDEGEERNRGNFPPRFSGRQFPNYSSELNVNALELEDSALYLCASSFPQGKVQPQHFGDGTRLSIL.

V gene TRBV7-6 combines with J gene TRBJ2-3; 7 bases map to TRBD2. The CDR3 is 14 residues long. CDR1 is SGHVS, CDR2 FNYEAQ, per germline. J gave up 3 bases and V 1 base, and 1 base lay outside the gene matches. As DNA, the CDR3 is TGTGCCAGCAGCTTAGTGGGGGGGACAGATACGCAGTATTTT. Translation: CASSLVGGTDTQYF.

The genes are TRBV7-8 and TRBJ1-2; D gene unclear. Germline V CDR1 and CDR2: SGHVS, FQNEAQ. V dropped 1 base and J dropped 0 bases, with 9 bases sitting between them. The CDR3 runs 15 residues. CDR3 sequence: CASSLGALPNYGYTF. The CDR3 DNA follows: TGTGCCAGCAGCTTAGGGGCTTTACCTAACTATGGCTACACCTTC.